This T cell receptor beta chain comes out of a study of blood T cells in healthy people across ages. In terms of origin and age, donors were healthy Caucasian individuals from Russia aged roughly 6 to 95. Combining a sample-barcoded 5' primer with a J-beta primer mix, a second PCR ran for roughly 6 to 11 cycles. MiXCR, run by TCRdb on the 5' RACE reads, gives a single entry per CDR3 protein. The data contain about 930,000 distinct CDR3 sequences, roughly 28% of them singletons. Regarding the study as a whole: Per million T cells, the diversity of TCR beta decreased roughly linearly as age advanced.

Germline CDR1 and CDR2: MNHEY and SMNVEV (reference sequence). CDR3 size: 15 residues. Note on this clonotype: Antigen unknown. Since a much larger clone is just one base distant, this may be a read error.

These records were also assigned to another study, of T cells of mothers and their children. That paper adds: Over 8 million TCR beta CDR3 reads were obtained from each mother, and several million from each child. Persistent microchimeric T cell clones were not found at ~100 per million sensitivity.

Sequencing used blood. The chain is built from TRBV27 and TRBJ1-4; tentative D call: TRBD1 (6 bases). This TCR was recovered from a woman in her forties in good health. CDR3 in amino acids: CARSLAGATNEKLFF. The CDR3 nucleotides are TGTGCCCGCAGTTTAGCAGGGGCAACTAATGAAAAACTGTTTTTT.